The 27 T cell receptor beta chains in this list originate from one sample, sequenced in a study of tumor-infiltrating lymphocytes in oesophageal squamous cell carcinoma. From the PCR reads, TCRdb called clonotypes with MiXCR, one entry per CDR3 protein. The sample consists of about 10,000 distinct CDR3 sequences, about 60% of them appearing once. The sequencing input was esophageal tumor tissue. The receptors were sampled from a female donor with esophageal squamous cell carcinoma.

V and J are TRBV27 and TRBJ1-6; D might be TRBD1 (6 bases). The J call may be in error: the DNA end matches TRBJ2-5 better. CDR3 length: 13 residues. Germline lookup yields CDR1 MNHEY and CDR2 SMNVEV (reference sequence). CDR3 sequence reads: CASSHRVMETQYF. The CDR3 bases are TGTGCCAGCAGTCACAGGGTTATGGAGACCCAGTACTTC.

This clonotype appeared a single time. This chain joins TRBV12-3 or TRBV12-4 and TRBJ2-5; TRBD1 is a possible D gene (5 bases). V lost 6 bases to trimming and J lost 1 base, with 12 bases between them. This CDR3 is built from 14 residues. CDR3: CASSPRTLQETQYF. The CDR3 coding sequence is TGTGCCAGCAGCCCTAGGACACTCCAAGAGACCCAGTACTTC.

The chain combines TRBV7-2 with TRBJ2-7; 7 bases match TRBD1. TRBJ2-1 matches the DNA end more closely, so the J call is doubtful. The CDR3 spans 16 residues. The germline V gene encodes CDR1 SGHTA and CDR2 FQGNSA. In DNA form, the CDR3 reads TGTGCCAGCAGCTTAATTGGGACAGCATCCTACAATGAGCAGTTCTTC. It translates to CASSLIGTASYNEQFF.

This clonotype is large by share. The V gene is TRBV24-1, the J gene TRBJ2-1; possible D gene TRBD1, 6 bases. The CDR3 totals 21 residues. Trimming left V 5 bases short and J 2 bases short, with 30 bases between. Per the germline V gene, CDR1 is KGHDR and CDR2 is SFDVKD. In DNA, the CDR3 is TGTGCCACCAGTGGAAATCAAACAGGGCACCCACCCAACCAACCCTACAATGAGCAGTTCTTC. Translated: CATSGNQTGHPPNQPYNEQFF.

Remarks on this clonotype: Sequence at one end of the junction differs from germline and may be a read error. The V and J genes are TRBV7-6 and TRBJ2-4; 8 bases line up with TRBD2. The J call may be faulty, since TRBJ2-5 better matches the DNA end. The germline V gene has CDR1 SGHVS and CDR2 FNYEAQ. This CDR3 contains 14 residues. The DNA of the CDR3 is TGTGCTAGCAGCACTCAAGCGGGAGTCGAGACCCAGTACTTC. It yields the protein CASSTQAGVETQYF.

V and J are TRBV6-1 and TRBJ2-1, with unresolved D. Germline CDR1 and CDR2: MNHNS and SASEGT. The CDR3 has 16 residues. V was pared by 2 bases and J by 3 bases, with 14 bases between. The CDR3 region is CASSELMGALYNEQFF. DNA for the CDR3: TGTGCCAGCAGTGAACTTATGGGCGCACTCTACAATGAGCAGTTCTTC.

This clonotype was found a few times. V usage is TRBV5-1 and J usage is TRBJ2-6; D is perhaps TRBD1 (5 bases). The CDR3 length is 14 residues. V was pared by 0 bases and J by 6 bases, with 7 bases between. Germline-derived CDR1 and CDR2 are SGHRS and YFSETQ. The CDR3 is CASSLEQVANVLTF. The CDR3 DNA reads TGCGCCAGCAGCTTGGAACAGGTGGCCAACGTCCTGACTTTC. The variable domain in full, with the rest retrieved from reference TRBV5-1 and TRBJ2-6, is KAGVTQTPRYLIKTRGQQVTLSCSPISGHRSVSWYQQTPGQGLQFLFEYFSETQRNKGNFPGRFSGRQFSNSRSEMNVSTLELGDSALYLCASSLEQVANVLTFGAGSRLTVL.

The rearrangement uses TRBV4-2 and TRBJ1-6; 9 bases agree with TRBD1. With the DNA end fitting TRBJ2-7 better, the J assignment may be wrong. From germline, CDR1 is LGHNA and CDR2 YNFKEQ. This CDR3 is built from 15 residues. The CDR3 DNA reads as TGTGCCAGCAGCTATGGGACAGGGCTAATGGGCGAGCAGTACTTC. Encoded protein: CASSYGTGLMGEQYF.

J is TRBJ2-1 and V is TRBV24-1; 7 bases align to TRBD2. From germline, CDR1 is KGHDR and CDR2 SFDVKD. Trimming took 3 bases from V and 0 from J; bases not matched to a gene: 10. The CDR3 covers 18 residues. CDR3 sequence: CATSDPNPSGSSYNEQFF. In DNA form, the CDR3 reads TGTGCCACCAGTGATCCCAATCCTAGCGGCAGCTCCTACAATGAGCAGTTCTTC.

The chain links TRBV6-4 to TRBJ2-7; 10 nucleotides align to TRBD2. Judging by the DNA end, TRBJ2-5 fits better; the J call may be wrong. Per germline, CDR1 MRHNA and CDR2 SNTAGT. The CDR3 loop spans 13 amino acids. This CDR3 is CASSRLAGETQYF. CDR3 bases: TGTGCCAGCAGTCGACTAGCGGGAGAGACCCAGTACTTC.

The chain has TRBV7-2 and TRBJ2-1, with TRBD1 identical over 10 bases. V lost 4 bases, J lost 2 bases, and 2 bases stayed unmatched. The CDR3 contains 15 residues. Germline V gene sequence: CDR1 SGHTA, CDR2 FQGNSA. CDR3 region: CASSYDRGPYNEQFF. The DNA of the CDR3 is TGTGCCAGCAGCTATGACAGGGGGCCCTACAATGAGCAGTTCTTC.

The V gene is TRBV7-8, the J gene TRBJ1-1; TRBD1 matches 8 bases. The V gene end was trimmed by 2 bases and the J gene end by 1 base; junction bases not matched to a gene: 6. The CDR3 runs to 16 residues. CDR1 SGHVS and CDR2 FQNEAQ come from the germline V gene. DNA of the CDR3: TGTGCCAGCAGCTTATTAAGGCAGGGGGCGAACACTGAAGCTTTCTTT. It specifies CASSLLRQGANTEAFF.

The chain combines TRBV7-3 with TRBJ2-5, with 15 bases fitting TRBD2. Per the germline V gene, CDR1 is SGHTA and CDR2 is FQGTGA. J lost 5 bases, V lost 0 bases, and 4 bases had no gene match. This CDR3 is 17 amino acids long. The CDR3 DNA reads TGTGCCAGCAGCTTAACGGGGGGACTAGCGGGAGGCGAGACCCAGTACTTC. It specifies CASSLTGGLAGGETQYF.

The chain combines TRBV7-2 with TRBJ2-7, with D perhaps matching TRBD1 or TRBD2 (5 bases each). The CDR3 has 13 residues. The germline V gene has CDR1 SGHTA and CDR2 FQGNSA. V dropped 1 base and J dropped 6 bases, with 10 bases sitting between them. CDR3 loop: CASSLGAGGEQYF. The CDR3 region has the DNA TGTGCCAGCAGCTTAGGGGCTGGGGGCGAGCAGTACTTC. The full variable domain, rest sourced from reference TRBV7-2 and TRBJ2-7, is GAGVSQSPSNKVTEKGKDVELRCDPISGHTALYWYRQSLGQGLEFLIYFQGNSAPDKSGLPSDRFSAERTGGSVSTLTIQRTQQEDSAVYLCASSLGAGGEQYFGPGTRLTVT.

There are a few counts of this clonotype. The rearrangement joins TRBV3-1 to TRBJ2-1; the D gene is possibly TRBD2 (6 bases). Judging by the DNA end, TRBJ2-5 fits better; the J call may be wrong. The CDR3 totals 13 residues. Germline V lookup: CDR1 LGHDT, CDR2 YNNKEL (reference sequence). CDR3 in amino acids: CASSFRLGETQYF. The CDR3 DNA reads TGTGCCAGCAGTTTTCGACTAGGAGAGACCCAGTACTTC.

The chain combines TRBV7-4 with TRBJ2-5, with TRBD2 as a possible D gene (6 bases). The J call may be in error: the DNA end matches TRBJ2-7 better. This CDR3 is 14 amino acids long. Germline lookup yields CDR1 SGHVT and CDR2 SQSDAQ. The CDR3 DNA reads TGTGCCAGCCCCCCTATGAGGGGAGGCTACGAGCAGTACTTC. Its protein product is CASPPMRGGYEQYF.

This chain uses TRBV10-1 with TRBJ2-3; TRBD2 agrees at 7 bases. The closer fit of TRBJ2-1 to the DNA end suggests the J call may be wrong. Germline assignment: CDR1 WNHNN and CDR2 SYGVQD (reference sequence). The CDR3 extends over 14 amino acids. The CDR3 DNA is TGCGCCAGCAGTGAGACGATGGCTAGCGGATGGCAGTTCTTC. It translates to CASSETMASGWQFF.

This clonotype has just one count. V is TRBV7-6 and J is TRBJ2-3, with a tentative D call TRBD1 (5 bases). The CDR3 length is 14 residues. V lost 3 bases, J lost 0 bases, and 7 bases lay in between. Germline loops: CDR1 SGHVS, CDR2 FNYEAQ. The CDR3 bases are TGTGCCAGCAGCTTGGCAGGGAGCACAGATACGCAGTATTTT. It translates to CASSLAGSTDTQYF.

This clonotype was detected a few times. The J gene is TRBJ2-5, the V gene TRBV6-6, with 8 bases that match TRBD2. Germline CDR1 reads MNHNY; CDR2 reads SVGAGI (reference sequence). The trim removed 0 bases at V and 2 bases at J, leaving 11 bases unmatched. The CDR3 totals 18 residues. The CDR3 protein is CASSYSSEASGPQETQYF. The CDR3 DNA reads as TGTGCCAGCAGTTACTCTTCCGAGGCTAGCGGGCCGCAAGAGACCCAGTACTTC.

Here the CDR3 DNA reads TGTGCCAGCAGCTTAACGTTATCGGGCGGGAGATTATACAATGAGCAGTTCTTC. Protein sequence: CASSLTLSGGRLYNEQFF. V gene TRBV7-3 combines with J gene TRBJ2-4, with TRBD2 identical over 7 bases. Gene TRBJ2-1 matches the end of the DNA better, so the J call may be wrong. The V gene's germline CDR1 is SGHTA and CDR2 FQGTGA. This CDR3 contains 18 residues.

The DNA for the CDR3 is TGTGCCAGCAGCTTAGATAGGGCCGCCAGCGATGAGCAGTTCTTC. Protein: CASSLDRAASDEQFF. This sequence joins TRBV7-6 and TRBJ2-5; no clear D. Gene TRBJ2-1 matches the end of the DNA better, so the J call may be wrong. Germline values: CDR1 SGHVS, CDR2 FNYEAQ. This CDR3 is 15 amino acids long.

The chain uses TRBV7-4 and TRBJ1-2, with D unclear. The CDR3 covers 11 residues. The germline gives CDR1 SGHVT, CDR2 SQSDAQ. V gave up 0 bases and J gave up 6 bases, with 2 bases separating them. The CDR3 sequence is CASSLADGYTF. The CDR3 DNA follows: TGTGCCAGCAGCTTAGCCGATGGCTACACCTTC.

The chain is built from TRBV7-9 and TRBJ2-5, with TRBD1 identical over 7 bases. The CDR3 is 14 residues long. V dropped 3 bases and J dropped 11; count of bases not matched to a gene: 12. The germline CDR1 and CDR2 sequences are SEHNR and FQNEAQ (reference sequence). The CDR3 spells CASSFPRGPDTQYF. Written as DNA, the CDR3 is TGTGCCAGCAGCTTTCCAAGGGGGCCAGATACGCAGTACTTC.

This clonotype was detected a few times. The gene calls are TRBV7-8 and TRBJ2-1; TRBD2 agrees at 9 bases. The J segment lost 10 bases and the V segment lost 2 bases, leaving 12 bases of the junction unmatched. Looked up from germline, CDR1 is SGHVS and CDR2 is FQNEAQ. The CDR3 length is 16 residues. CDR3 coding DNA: TGTGCCAGCAGCTTAACAACACTAAGGAGCGGGGGGGAGCAGTTCTTC. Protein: CASSLTTLRSGGEQFF.

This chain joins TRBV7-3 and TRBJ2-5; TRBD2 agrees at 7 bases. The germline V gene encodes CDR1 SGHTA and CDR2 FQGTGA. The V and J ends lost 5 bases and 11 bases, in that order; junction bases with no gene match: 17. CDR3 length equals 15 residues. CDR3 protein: CASSRWAGEGNEQYF. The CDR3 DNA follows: TGTGCCAGCAGCCGGTGGGCGGGAGAGGGAAATGAGCAGTACTTC.

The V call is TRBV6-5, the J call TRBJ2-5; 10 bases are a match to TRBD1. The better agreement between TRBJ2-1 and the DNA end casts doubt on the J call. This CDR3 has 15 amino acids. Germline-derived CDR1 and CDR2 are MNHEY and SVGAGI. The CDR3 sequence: CASSSGTGEYNEQFF. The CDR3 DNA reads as TGTGCCAGCAGCTCCGGGACAGGGGAATACAATGAGCAGTTCTTC.

The CDR3 DNA reads as TGTGCCAGCAGCCCCCCGACTAGCGGGAGCTTCGAGACCCAGTACTTC. Translation: CASSPPTSGSFETQYF. This rearrangement joins TRBV7-6 to TRBJ2-7; the match to TRBD2 covers 12 bases. The DNA end favors TRBJ2-5, so the J call may be wrong. Germline V gives CDR1 SGHVS, CDR2 FNYEAQ. This CDR3 spans 16 amino acids.